This T cell receptor beta chain was identified in a study of OX40 agonist ivuxolimab in advanced cancers. V lost 5 bases and J lost 1; bases outside the gene matches: 4. CDR1 MGHRA and CDR2 YSYEKL come from the germline V gene. This CDR3 comprises 14 residues. With regard to this clone: Antigen: not known.

Study observations and caveats: Also present in some nonresponders was a low level of normalized T-cell clonal expansion.

Only in-frame clones appear in the TCRdb table, and some are missing; sequencing was by immunoSEQ multiplex PCR. The table has tens of thousands of clones, around 90% seen once; the top ten hold 0.85% to 1.2%. The rearrangement uses TRBV4-1 and TRBJ1-1; 7 nucleotides agree with TRBD1. The receptor was isolated from an adult with an advanced solid tumor such as melanoma, head and neck, liver or kidney cancer. Sequenced material: CD4+ or CD8+ T cells sorted from blood, taken in a trial of the OX40 agonist ivuxolimab. CDR3 DNA sequence: TGCGCCAGCAGCTTCGACAGGGCGAACACTGAAGCTTTCTTT. It yields the protein CASSFDRANTEAFF.